A single sample is the source of the 19 T cell receptor beta chains below, sequenced in a study of lymphopenia after photon versus proton radiotherapy. Sequenced by immunoSEQ multiplex PCR; TCRdb stores in-frame clones only, minus some. This table holds approximately 160,000 clones, about nine tenths found once. The sequenced sample was peripheral blood, obtained from a patient treated with photon-based radiotherapy. These receptors came from a man in his fifties with gastric cancer.

The V and J genes are TRBV4-2 and TRBJ2-1; the match to TRBD2 covers 11 bases. The CDR3 sequence is 18 residues long. Germline CDR1 is LGHNA and CDR2 is YNFKEQ. Unmatched junction bases numbered 8, after V lost 0 bases and J lost 4 bases. The CDR3, as DNA: TGTGCCAGCAGCCAAGATGGAAGTGGGACTAGCGGATACAATGAGCAGTTCTTC. Its translation is CASSQDGSGTSGYNEQFF.

The chain joins TRBV5-4 to TRBJ2-1; D may match TRBD1 or TRBD2 (5 bases each). The V gene lost 7 bases and the J gene lost 0 bases, with 8 bases spanning the gap. The germline gives CDR1 SGHNT, CDR2 YYREEE (reference sequence). The CDR3 runs to 13 residues. CDR3 sequence reads: CASSGPSYNEQFF. CDR3 DNA: TGTGCCAGCTCGGGACCCTCCTACAATGAGCAGTTCTTC.

The rearrangement joins TRBV30 to TRBJ2-7; D unresolved. The V end was cut by 0 bases, the J end by 3 bases, with 9 bases between. The germline CDR1 and CDR2 sequences are GTSNPN and SVGIG (reference sequence). There are 13 residues in the CDR3. CDR3 residues: CAWSVASGYEQYF. For the CDR3, the DNA is TGTGCCTGGAGTGTAGCTTCGGGCTACGAGCAGTACTTC.

This chain connects TRBV28 to TRBJ1-4; unclear D gene. CDR1 and CDR2 from the germline V gene are MDHEN and SYDVKM. V was shortened by 7 bases and J by 0 bases, with 12 bases between the two germline ends. The CDR3 is made up of 15 amino acids. The CDR3 DNA reads as TGTGCCAGCATGGTGGTCGGGTCAACTAATGAAAAACTGTTTTTT. It translates to CASMVVGSTNEKLFF. The whole variable domain, filled in from reference TRBV28 and TRBJ1-4, reads DVKVTQSSRYLVKRTGEKVFLECVQDMDHENMFWYRQDPGLGLRLIYFSYDVKMKEKGDIPEGYSVSREKKERFSLILESASTNQTSMYLCASMVVGSTNEKLFFGSGTQLSVL.

This rearrangement joins TRBV2 to TRBJ1-5; D not resolved. CDR3 size: 13 residues. The germline V gene encodes CDR1 SNHLY and CDR2 FYNNEI. V lost 6 bases and J 3 bases, leaving 9 bases between the germline ends. CDR3 sequence: CASRDGNNQPQHF. DNA of the CDR3: TGTGCCAGCAGGGACGGCAACAATCAGCCCCAGCATTTT.

The chain links TRBV5-6 to TRBJ2-5; D call uncertain. Germline values: CDR1 SGHDT, CDR2 YYEEEE. V lost 0 bases to trimming and J lost 3 bases, with 6 bases between them. The CDR3 sequence is 13 residues long. The chain's CDR3 is CASSLEAEETQYF. The DNA for the CDR3 is TGTGCCAGCAGCTTGGAAGCAGAAGAGACCCAGTACTTC.

This chain uses TRBV6-1 with TRBJ2-3, with TRBD2 as a possible D gene (5 bases). Trimming pared 2 bases from V and 2 bases from J, leaving 14 bases between. CDR3 size: 16 residues. From germline, CDR1 is MNHNS and CDR2 SASEGT. CDR3 coding DNA: TGTGCCAGCAGTGAAATCGGGGTTAAAGTCACAGATACGCAGTATTTT. Translation: CASSEIGVKVTDTQYF.

The rearrangement links TRBV15 to TRBJ1-1; D gene unclear. This CDR3 is built from 14 residues. Germline loops: CDR1 LNHNV, CDR2 YYDKDF (reference sequence). V lost 4 bases and J lost 3, with 12 bases in between. The CDR3 DNA sequence: TGTGCCACCAGCAATCAGGCGCGATACACTGAAGCTTTCTTT. It yields the protein CATSNQARYTEAFF.

The gene calls are TRBV10-3 and TRBJ2-1; a weak D match, TRBD2 (5 bases). The germline CDR1 and CDR2 sequences are ENHRY and SYGVKD. This CDR3 spans 12 amino acids. Deletions cut 5 bases from V and 7 bases from J, with 9 bases between. This CDR3 is CAISSERNEQFF. DNA for the CDR3: TGTGCCATCAGTTCCGAGCGGAATGAGCAGTTCTTC.

CDR3 protein: CASSYTGLSGNTIYF. The CDR3 DNA reads as TGTGCCAGCAGCTATACCGGCCTTTCGGGTAACACCATATATTTT. This chain connects TRBV7-9 to TRBJ1-3; D ambiguous. The germline gives CDR1 SEHNR, CDR2 FQNEAQ (reference sequence). With 4 bases removed from V and 7 bases from J, the gap between germline ends came to 17 bases. The CDR3 contains 15 residues.

This chain connects TRBV7-9 to TRBJ2-1; D unclear. The germline V gene encodes CDR1 SEHNR and CDR2 FQNEAQ (reference sequence). The CDR3 is 14 residues long. The ends were cut back, 5 bases at V and 5 bases at J, with 13 bases in the middle. In DNA form, the CDR3 reads TGTGCCAGCAGCCTAGGAGTGGGCGACAATGAGCAGTTCTTC. Amino acid sequence: CASSLGVGDNEQFF.

The CDR3 DNA sequence: TGTGCCAGCAGCTCCGCTAGGGCTTGGGTTACAGGCTACACCTTC. Translating it yields CASSSARAWVTGYTF. The chain links TRBV7-9 to TRBJ1-2; D unclear. Looked up from germline, CDR1 is SEHNR and CDR2 is FQNEAQ (reference sequence). CDR3 size: 15 residues. The germline V and J ends were trimmed by 4 bases and 8 bases, with 20 bases remaining between them.

This clone was counted a single time. The chain combines TRBV5-4 with TRBJ1-4; D is undetermined. Per germline, CDR1 SGHNT and CDR2 YYREEE (reference sequence). V shed 1 base and J shed 3 bases, with 10 bases lying between them. The CDR3 sequence is 15 residues long. The CDR3 bases are TGTGCCAGCAGCTTGTATGGCGGACCTAATGAAAAACTGTTTTTT. This gives the protein CASSLYGGPNEKLFF. Supplemented by reference TRBV5-4 and TRBJ1-4, the full variable domain reads ETGVTQSPTHLIKTRGQQVTLRCSSQSGHNTVSWYQQALGQGPQFIFQYYREEENGRGNFPPRFSGLQFPNYSSELNVNALELDDSALYLCASSLYGGPNEKLFFGSGTQLSVL.

This rearrangement joins TRBV5-1 to TRBJ2-7; 7 bases match TRBD1. This CDR3 has 15 residues. Trimming cost V 1 base and J 1 base; bases outside gene matches: 5. CDR1 SGHRS and CDR2 YFSETQ come from the germline V gene. The CDR3 nucleotides are TGCGCCAGCAGCTTGTATCAGGGGGTTTCCTACGAGCAGTACTTC. It codes for CASSLYQGVSYEQYF. The full variable domain, completed using reference TRBV5-1 and TRBJ2-7, is KAGVTQTPRYLIKTRGQQVTLSCSPISGHRSVSWYQQTPGQGLQFLFEYFSETQRNKGNFPGRFSGRQFSNSRSEMNVSTLELGDSALYLCASSLYQGVSYEQYFGPGTRLTVT.

The chain links TRBV19 to TRBJ2-1, with 11 nucleotides matching TRBD2. The CDR3 is 15 amino acids. The ends lost 3 bases at V and 2 bases at J; junction bases unmatched: 0. The germline gives CDR1 LNHDA, CDR2 SQIVND (reference sequence). CDR3 in DNA: TGTGCCAGTAGTATTAGCGGGAGGGCCTACAATGAGCAGTTCTTC. Amino acids: CASSISGRAYNEQFF. The whole variable domain, filled in from reference TRBV19 and TRBJ2-1, reads DGGITQSPKYLFRKEGQNVTLSCEQNLNHDAMYWYRQDPGQGLRLIYYSQIVNDFQKGDIAEGYSVSREKKESFPLTVTSAQKNPTAFYLCASSISGRAYNEQFFGPGTRLTVL.

J is TRBJ2-7 and V is TRBV5-1; D uncertain. The germline V gene encodes CDR1 SGHRS and CDR2 YFSETQ. The V and J ends lost 5 bases and 3 bases respectively, with 18 bases between them. The CDR3 length is 15 residues. In DNA, the CDR3 is TGCGCCAGCAGGTCCGCCTCCAACGGCCTCTACGAGCAGTACTTC. This encodes CASRSASNGLYEQYF.

The chain is built from TRBV29-1 and TRBJ2-7, with D tentatively TRBD1 or TRBD2 (5 bases each). Germline lookup yields CDR1 SQVTM and CDR2 ANQGSEA. V was clipped by 7 bases and J by 2 bases, with 12 bases between them. The CDR3 consists of 12 residues. CDR3: CSGRDGAYEQYF. DNA of the CDR3: TGCAGCGGACGGGACGGGGCCTACGAGCAGTACTTC.

The genes are TRBV6-1 and TRBJ2-2; 8 bases fit TRBD1. CDR1 and CDR2 from the germline V gene are MNHNS and SASEGT. The CDR3 sequence is 14 residues long. After removal of 6 bases from V and 3 bases from J, the junction contained 3 bases not matched to a gene. The CDR3 DNA reads as TGTGCCAGCAGCGGACAGGGTTACACCGGGGAGCTGTTTTTT. Translating it yields CASSGQGYTGELFF.

V and J are TRBV7-9 and TRBJ1-2, with D possibly TRBD1 on 6 matching bases. This CDR3 is built from 14 residues. The V and J ends lost 5 bases and 5 bases respectively, with 15 bases between them. CDR1 and CDR2 (germline): SEHNR, FQNEAQ (reference sequence). In DNA, the CDR3 is TGTGCCAGCAGCCCGACAGGACGGGGATATGGCTACACCTTC. Protein: CASSPTGRGYGYTF.